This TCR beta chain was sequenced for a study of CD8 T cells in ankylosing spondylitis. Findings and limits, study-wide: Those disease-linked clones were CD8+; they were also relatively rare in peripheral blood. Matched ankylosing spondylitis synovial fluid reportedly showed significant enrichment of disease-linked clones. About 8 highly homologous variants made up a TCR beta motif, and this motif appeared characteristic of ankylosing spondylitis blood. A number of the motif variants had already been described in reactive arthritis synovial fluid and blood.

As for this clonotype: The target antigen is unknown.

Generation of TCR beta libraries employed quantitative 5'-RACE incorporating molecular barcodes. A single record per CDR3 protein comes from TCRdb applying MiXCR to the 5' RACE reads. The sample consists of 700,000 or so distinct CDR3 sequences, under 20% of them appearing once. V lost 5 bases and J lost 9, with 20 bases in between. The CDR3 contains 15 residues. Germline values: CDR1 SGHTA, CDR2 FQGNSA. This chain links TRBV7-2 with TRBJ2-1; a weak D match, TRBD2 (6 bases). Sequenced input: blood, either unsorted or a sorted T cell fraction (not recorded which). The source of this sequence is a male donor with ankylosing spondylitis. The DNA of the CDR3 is TGTGCCAGCAGCAGCAGGAGGGCGTCTCAGACTGAGCAGTTCTTC. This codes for CASSSRRASQTEQFF. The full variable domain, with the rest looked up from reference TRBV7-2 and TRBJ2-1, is GAGVSQSPSNKVTEKGKDVELRCDPISGHTALYWYRQSLGQGLEFLIYFQGNSAPDKSGLPSDRFSAERTGGSVSTLTIQRTQQEDSAVYLCASSSRRASQTEQFFGPGTRLTVL.